The clone carrying this T cell receptor (beta chain) was counted between two and nine times. Its antigen is not identified. The data belong to a study of Ad26.COV2.S vaccination and SARS-CoV-2 variants. Findings and caveats of the study: Recipients given vaccine exceeded placebo recipients in spike-specific TCR breadth. Similar non-spike TCR breadth was seen in vaccine and placebo recipients. Spike-specific CD8+ and CD4+ T cell responses reportedly showed substantial breadth after vaccination.

The CDR3 has 12 residues. Trimming took 6 bases from V and 0 from J, leaving 6 bases between them. Per germline, CDR1 MDHEN and CDR2 SYDVKM. TCRdb's copy holds only in-frame clones and misses some; the assay was immunoSEQ multiplex PCR. Counted here are over 85,000 clones, roughly 80% occurring once; the ten biggest clones make up 17%. The chain uses TRBV28 and TRBJ2-7; D gene ambiguous. Material: peripheral blood, obtained after recovery from COVID-19. This clonotype was sampled from a human donor who had recovered from COVID-19. The CDR3 DNA sequence: TGTGCCAGCAGCCCGAACTCCTACGAGCAGTACTTC. It encodes CASSPNSYEQYF.